A single sample is the source of the 20 T cell receptor beta chains below, sequenced in a study of blood T cell repertoires in COVID-19. Measured with immunoSEQ multiplex PCR; TCRdb has only the in-frame clones, and not every one. This table holds about 300,000 clones, 90% found once. Material: peripheral blood. These receptors came from a woman aged 50 to 65 with COVID-19, enrolled during active disease.

The V call is TRBV9, the J call TRBJ2-5; 10 bases are a match to TRBD2. Germline assignment: CDR1 SGDLS and CDR2 YYNGEE. This CDR3 has 15 residues. The V gene end was trimmed by 0 bases and the J gene end by 5 bases; junction bases not matched to a gene: 4. CDR3 DNA sequence: TGTGCCAGCAGCGTAGCGGGACTAGCGTGGGAGACCCAGTACTTC. Its translation is CASSVAGLAWETQYF.

As regards this clone: The sample holds other DNA sequences that translate to the same CDR3. V is TRBV19 and J is TRBJ1-1; 9 bases are shared with TRBD1. The CDR3 contains 14 residues. Germline CDR1 is LNHDA and CDR2 is SQIVND (reference sequence). The trim removed 3 bases at V and 5 bases at J, leaving 4 bases unmatched. CDR3 sequence: CASSIGTGLTEAFF. In DNA, the CDR3 is TGTGCCAGTAGTATTGGGACAGGGTTAACTGAAGCTTTCTTT.

The chain joins TRBV7-9 to TRBJ1-2, with 9 bases matching TRBD1. V lost 8 bases, J lost 6 bases, and 1 base stayed unmatched. The CDR3 length is 11 residues. Germline CDR1 is SEHNR and CDR2 is FQNEAQ (reference sequence). The CDR3 reads CASGQGNGYTF. The DNA for the CDR3 is TGTGCCAGCGGACAGGGGAATGGCTACACCTTC.

V usage is TRBV5-1 and J usage is TRBJ2-7; 11 bases match TRBD2. This CDR3 has 15 residues. Losses at the gene ends were 6 bases for V and 6 bases for J; bases not matched to a gene: 11. Germline V gene sequence: CDR1 SGHRS, CDR2 YFSETQ. The CDR3 here is CASKMTSGTPGEQYF. Here the CDR3 DNA reads TGCGCCAGCAAGATGACTAGCGGGACACCCGGCGAGCAGTACTTC.

This sequence joins TRBV6-2 or TRBV6-3 and TRBJ2-4; 7 bases align to TRBD2. This CDR3 contains 15 residues. CDR1 and CDR2 from the germline V gene are MNHEY and SVGEGT. V dropped 2 bases and J dropped 1; count of bases not matched to a gene: 2. The CDR3: CASSYRGVAKNIQYF. The CDR3 bases are TGTGCCAGCAGTTACCGGGGGGTTGCCAAAAACATTCAGTACTTC.

The V and J genes are TRBV29-1 and TRBJ1-1; 9 nucleotides align to TRBD1. The CDR3 spans 14 residues. J was trimmed by 6 bases and V by 4 bases; bases with no gene match: 9. Germline lookup yields CDR1 SQVTM and CDR2 ANQGSEA. The CDR3 coding sequence is TGCAGCGTTGTAGGGACAGGGAGTTTGGCTGAAGCTTTCTTT. Its protein is CSVVGTGSLAEAFF.

This clone was counted once. The gene calls are TRBV5-1 and TRBJ2-5; the match to TRBD1 covers 10 bases. Germline-derived CDR1 and CDR2 are SGHRS and YFSETQ. V dropped 4 bases and J dropped 5; count of bases not matched to a gene: 8. This CDR3 spans 15 amino acids. CDR3 coding DNA: TGCGCCAGCAGCCCCCCGACAGGGGGCGGGGAGACCCAGTACTTC. Translating gives CASSPPTGGGETQYF.

The chain employs TRBV7-3 and TRBJ2-2, with TRBD2 identical over 8 bases. The junction had 0 bases not matched to a gene; V was cut back by 0 bases and J by 3 bases. CDR3 length: 15 amino acids. Germline V gives CDR1 SGHTA, CDR2 FQGTGA. The CDR3 DNA is TGTGCCAGCAGCTTAACGCGGGAGGACACCGGGGAGCTGTTTTTT. It specifies CASSLTREDTGELFF.

The gene calls are TRBV2 and TRBJ2-7, with D maybe TRBD1 (6 bases). The V gene's germline CDR1 is SNHLY and CDR2 FYNNEI. This CDR3 spans 14 amino acids. Trimming removed 4 bases from V and 4 bases from J, with 14 bases in between. In DNA form, the CDR3 reads TGTGCCAGCAGTGTGCAGGGGTTTAGGTACGAGCAGTACTTC. Translation gives CASSVQGFRYEQYF.

V and J are TRBV5-8 and TRBJ1-4; 7 bases are a match to TRBD1. The CDR3 covers 14 residues. The V segment lost 3 bases and the J segment 8 bases; nucleotides outside the gene matches: 7. Germline V lookup: CDR1 SGHTS, CDR2 YDEGEE. The CDR3 protein is CASSSAGGWEKLFF. The CDR3 DNA reads TGTGCCAGCAGCTCCGCAGGGGGTTGGGAAAAACTGTTTTTT.

This sequence joins TRBV2 and TRBJ2-3; no reliable D call. The V gene's germline CDR1 is SNHLY and CDR2 FYNNEI. This CDR3 is 12 amino acids long. V lost 4 bases, J lost 1 base, and 3 bases lay in between. The CDR3 DNA is TGTGCCAGCAGTGTAGGCACAGATACGCAGTATTTT. Protein product: CASSVGTDTQYF.

The rearrangement joins TRBV7-3 to TRBJ1-2; 9 bases align to TRBD1. The CDR3 is made up of 14 amino acids. Germline V gene data show CDR1 as SGHTA and CDR2 as FQGTGA. Losses at the gene ends were 5 bases for V and 7 bases for J; bases not matched to a gene: 8. As DNA, the CDR3 is TGTGCCAGCAGCATTAAGGGGGGACAGGGTGGCTACACCTTC. Protein sequence: CASSIKGGQGGYTF.

The chain uses TRBV5-4 and TRBJ2-7; 7 bases align to TRBD2. V trimming: 1 base; J trimming: 6 bases; junction bases outside the gene matches: 10. Germline V gene sequence: CDR1 SGHNT, CDR2 YYREEE (reference sequence). The CDR3 length is 15 residues. The CDR3 DNA is TGTGCCAGCAGCTTGACGGGACTATCTTCCCGCGAGCAGTACTTC. It translates to CASSLTGLSSREQYF.

This chain joins TRBV30 and TRBJ2-4; TRBD2 aligns across 7 bases. This CDR3 is 14 amino acids long. J gave up 0 bases and V 3 bases, and 2 bases lay outside the gene matches. The germline V gene has CDR1 GTSNPN and CDR2 SVGIG (reference sequence). The CDR3 loop reads CAWSRGVAKNIQYF. Written as DNA, the CDR3 is TGTGCCTGGAGCCGGGGGGTAGCCAAAAACATTCAGTACTTC. The full variable domain, in which reference TRBV30 and TRBJ2-4 provide the parts outside the CDR3, is SQTIHQWPATLVQPVGSPLSLECTVEGTSNPNLYWYRQAAGRGLQLLFYSVGIGQISSEVPQNLSASRPQDRQFILSSKKLLLSDSGFYLCAWSRGVAKNIQYFGAGTRLSVL.

The chain links TRBV6-5 to TRBJ2-7; 9 bases line up with TRBD2. V dropped 5 bases and J dropped 7; count of bases not matched to a gene: 12. Germline V gene sequence: CDR1 MNHEY, CDR2 SVGAGI. The CDR3 consists of 15 residues. CDR3 in DNA: TGTGCCAGCAGTAGGGGGGCTAGCGGGATTCGGGAGCAGTACTTC. It encodes CASSRGASGIREQYF.

The chain uses TRBV10-1 and TRBJ2-3; D remains unclear. CDR1 is WNHNN and CDR2 is SYGVQD in the germline V gene (reference sequence). The length of the CDR3 is 13 residues. Trimming left V 7 bases short and J 0 bases short, with 8 bases between. CDR3 coding DNA: TGCGCCAGCACTACCACGAGCACAGATACGCAGTATTTT. This translates into CASTTTSTDTQYF.

V is TRBV19 and J is TRBJ2-1, with 12 bases aligning to TRBD2. CDR1 is LNHDA and CDR2 is SQIVND in the germline V gene (reference sequence). Trimming at V came to 11 bases and at J to 4 bases, leaving 6 bases not matched to a gene. This CDR3 has 14 residues. CDR3 DNA sequence: TGTGCCTCAAGGACTAGCGGGATATACAATGAGCAGTTCTTC. Translation: CASRTSGIYNEQFF.

The chain links TRBV30 to TRBJ1-4; D might be TRBD1 (5 bases). V dropped 6 bases and J dropped 8 bases, with 19 bases sitting between them. There are 14 residues in the CDR3. Germline values: CDR1 GTSNPN, CDR2 SVGIG (reference sequence). The CDR3 spells CACSPGGRGEKLFF. The CDR3 DNA reads as TGTGCCTGTTCTCCGGGGGGGAGAGGAGAAAAACTGTTTTTT.

The chain uses TRBV19 and TRBJ2-7; tentatively, D is TRBD1 (6 bases). V lost 10 bases and J lost 2, with 12 bases in between. In germline, CDR1 is LNHDA, CDR2 SQIVND (reference sequence). This CDR3 region has 12 residues. The CDR3: CATGRGPYEQYF. The CDR3 DNA reads as TGTGCCACCGGCAGGGGCCCCTACGAGCAGTACTTC.

The chain has TRBV5-1 and TRBJ2-1; 11 bases are a match to TRBD2. Germline CDR1 SGHRS, CDR2 YFSETQ. Trimming removed 6 bases from V and 7 bases from J; junction bases left unmatched: 9. CDR3 size: 15 residues. The CDR3 region is CASTPLAGVGNEQFF. In DNA form, the CDR3 reads TGCGCCAGCACCCCACTAGCGGGAGTGGGGAATGAGCAGTTCTTC.